One sample yielded the 11 T cell receptor beta chains listed below, sequenced in a study of early T cells in non-severe SARS-CoV-2 infection (dated by TCRdb to about 2021). The protocol used for the library was 5' RACE. TCRdb lists the instrument as NextSeq 500. TCRdb's own reprocessing of the public reads used fastp at Q25 and MiXCR and kept productive beta chains. Every distinct CDR3 protein forms one entry, paired with its most common genes and DNA. The sample table holds some 49,000 distinct CDR3 sequences, of which 10% to 15% were seen once. The leading ten clones occupy about 8.9% of the sample. The specimen sequenced was whole blood. All receptors come from an adult who was a healthcare worker with PCR-confirmed SARS-CoV-2 infection or an uninfected control (not recorded which).

The chain links TRBV12-3 or TRBV12-4 to TRBJ1-4; the match to TRBD1 covers 8 bases. The junction had 9 bases not matched to a gene; V was cut back by 6 bases and J by 12 bases. The CDR3 runs to 13 residues. CDR3 region: CASSFYRGGELFF. CDR3 nucleotides: TGTGCCAGCAGCTTCTACAGGGGGGGAGAACTGTTTTTT.

The table lists this clonotype with many counts. The junction shows a germline mismatch at one end, possibly a read error. This chain uses TRBV7-7 with TRBJ2-2; D gene ambiguous. Germline V gene data show CDR1 as SSHAT and CDR2 as FNYEAQ (reference sequence). The CDR3 sequence is 14 residues long. The CDR3 loop reads CASSSNANTGELFF. The CDR3 DNA reads TGTGCTAGCAGCTCAAACGCGAACACCGGGGAGCTGTTTTTT.

This clonotype came up many times. The chain combines TRBV20-1 with TRBJ1-5; tentative D call: TRBD1 (5 bases). The germline gives CDR1 DFQATT, CDR2 SNEGSKA (reference sequence). The CDR3 totals 14 residues. V was trimmed by 6 bases and J by 2 bases, leaving 14 bases between them. The CDR3: CSAGGDGGNQPQHF. The CDR3 DNA sequence: TGCAGTGCCGGAGGGGACGGTGGCAATCAGCCCCAGCATTTT.

This clonotype appeared many times. The chain links TRBV12-3 or TRBV12-4 to TRBJ1-5; 8 nucleotides align to TRBD1. The CDR3 length is 15 residues. V lost 6 bases and J lost 0; bases outside the gene matches: 4. CDR3 nucleotides: TGTGCCAGCAGAGGACAGGGCCATAGCAATCAGCCCCAGCATTTT. This translates into CASRGQGHSNQPQHF.

The chain uses TRBV13 and TRBJ2-2; 10 nucleotides agree with TRBD1. Germline-derived CDR1 and CDR2 are PRHDT and FYEKMQ (reference sequence). J gave up 4 bases and V 6 bases, and 11 bases lay outside the gene matches. There are 17 residues in the CDR3. The CDR3 spells CASSSSPGQGITGELFF. DNA of the CDR3: TGTGCCAGCAGTTCCTCTCCGGGACAGGGGATCACCGGGGAGCTGTTTTTT.

This clonotype was observed a handful of times. J is TRBJ1-2 and V is TRBV7-3, with 7 bases identical to TRBD1. This CDR3 has 13 amino acids. The germline gives CDR1 SGHTA, CDR2 FQGTGA. J lost 6 bases, V lost 4 bases, and 5 bases had no gene match. This CDR3 is CASSSPRGDGYTF. The CDR3 DNA reads TGTGCCAGCAGCTCCCCCAGGGGGGATGGCTACACCTTC.

This clonotype was observed a handful of times. The V call is TRBV5-6, the J call TRBJ2-7; D may be TRBD1 (6 bases). The CDR3 is 14 residues long. Deletions cut 2 bases from V and 3 bases from J, with 12 bases between. Per the germline V gene, CDR1 is SGHDT and CDR2 is YYEEEE. The CDR3 loop is CASSLGNRDYEQYF. CDR3 coding DNA: TGTGCCAGCAGCTTAGGGAACAGGGACTACGAGCAGTACTTC.

Many counts were recorded for this clonotype. The chain employs TRBV10-3 and TRBJ2-1; D is ambiguous. In germline, CDR1 is ENHRY, CDR2 SYGVKD. The CDR3 sequence is 12 residues long. V lost 4 bases, J lost 9 bases, and 10 bases lay in between. The CDR3 DNA follows: TGTGCCATCAGTGCGACGGGTGGTGAGCAGTTCTTC. Translating it yields CAISATGGEQFF.

In its sample, this clonotype was seen a few times. CDR3 nucleotides: TGCAGCGTCTCTGGGTTCAATGAGCAGTTCTTC. Translation gives CSVSGFNEQFF. This chain connects TRBV29-1 to TRBJ2-1; D is unclear. CDR3 size: 11 residues. Germline V CDR1 and CDR2: SQVTM, ANQGSEA. V was cut by 6 bases and J by 6 bases, with 9 bases left in between.

This clonotype was seen repeatedly, ten times or more. V usage is TRBV3-1 and J usage is TRBJ2-7; D gene unclear. Germline V gene sequence: CDR1 LGHDT, CDR2 YNNKEL (reference sequence). The CDR3 consists of 15 residues. V lost 5 bases and J lost 6, with 20 bases in between. The DNA for the CDR3 is TGTGCCAGCAGCTCATCGGGCCTTAGGACCCTCGAGCAGTACTTC. As protein: CASSSSGLRTLEQYF.

This clonotype was recorded a few times. The V call is TRBV6-2 or TRBV6-3, the J call TRBJ1-5, with D possibly being TRBD1 (6 bases). The CDR3 sequence is 12 residues long. Germline-derived CDR1 and CDR2 are MNHEY and SVGEGT. The ends were cut back, 9 bases at V and 7 bases at J, with 13 bases in the middle. The CDR3 protein is CASRETGQPQHF. The CDR3 DNA reads TGTGCCAGTAGGGAGACAGGACAGCCCCAGCATTTT.